The present T cell receptor (beta chain) was sequenced within a study of shared clonotypes between healthy human individuals. Study conclusions and caveats: Rarefaction gave evidence that sorted-subset sequencing remained incomplete despite large depth. Estimated clonotype richness was generally higher in naive than memory subsets. Represented diversity, genetic and exposure-history alike, was limited by few donors. Generation probabilities were higher for clonotypes shared across all four sorted-subset donors than for unshared ones.

V shed 3 bases, J shed 1 base, and the junction held 5 bases outside the gene matches. The CDR3 contains 15 residues. The germline CDR1 and CDR2 sequences are SGHKS and YYEKEE (reference sequence). Naive-designated CD8 cells lacked CD45RO, were positively enriched for CCR7, and omitted terminally differentiated effector memory CD45RA+ cells. TCRdb's copy holds only in-frame clones and misses some; the assay was immunoSEQ multiplex PCR. The sample gives around 2,000,000 clones, approximately 94% of which show up once; 1% to 1.5% is in the top ten. Details on this clone: What it binds is not known.

This sequence joins TRBV5-5 and TRBJ2-5; 8 nucleotides align to TRBD2. The TCR originated in a young man in good health. Sample: naive CD8+ T cells sorted from blood. The CDR3 DNA reads TGTGCCAGCAGCTGGACGGGAGGGTTCCAAGAGACCCAGTACTTC. This encodes CASSWTGGFQETQYF.